This passage covers 14 T cell receptor beta chains from one sample sequenced in a study of blood T cell repertoires in COVID-19. Clones were read by immunoSEQ multiplex PCR, and TCRdb kept only the in-frame ones, dropping some. Of 250,000 or so clones in the sample, roughly 89% were seen once. The specimen sequenced was peripheral blood. These receptors were collected from a middle-aged woman who had recovered from COVID-19.

The chain is built from TRBV18 and TRBJ2-5, with TRBD1 matching over 9 bases. V shed 0 bases and J 4 bases; nucleotides not matched to a gene: 6. From germline, CDR1 is KGHSH and CDR2 LQKENI. This CDR3 has 16 amino acids. The CDR3 DNA is TGTGCCAGCTCACCACCGGGGACAGGGAGGGGAGAGACCCAGTACTTC. This codes for CASSPPGTGRGETQYF.

The rearrangement joins TRBV29-1 to TRBJ1-4; 8 bases are shared with TRBD1. This CDR3 is 14 amino acids long. Germline CDR1 and CDR2: SQVTM and ANQGSEA. V was pared by 3 bases and J by 7 bases, with 7 bases of the junction left unmatched. The CDR3 nucleotides read TGCAGCGTTGACGGACAGGGCACCGGTGAAAAACTGTTTTTT. It encodes CSVDGQGTGEKLFF.

The chain couples TRBV14 to TRBJ2-7; unclear D gene. The germline V gene has CDR1 SGHDN and CDR2 FVKESK. The CDR3 runs to 12 residues. The V end was cut by 2 bases, the J end by 10 bases, with 12 bases between. CDR3 sequence (DNA): TGTGCCAGCAGCCAATACGGTTACTACCAGTACGTC. It encodes CASSQYGYYQYV.

The V call is TRBV28, the J call TRBJ1-5; D is perhaps TRBD1 (5 bases). V dropped 6 bases and J dropped 0 bases, with 12 bases sitting between them. This CDR3 spans 15 amino acids. Germline CDR1 MDHEN, CDR2 SYDVKM. The CDR3 DNA follows: TGTGCCAGCAGATCCCAGGGCAATAGCAATCAGCCCCAGCATTTT. Translation gives CASRSQGNSNQPQHF. The variable domain in full, completed from reference TRBV28 and TRBJ1-5, reads DVKVTQSSRYLVKRTGEKVFLECVQDMDHENMFWYRQDPGLGLRLIYFSYDVKMKEKGDIPEGYSVSREKKERFSLILESASTNQTSMYLCASRSQGNSNQPQHFGDGTRLSIL.

The chain is built from TRBV11-2 and TRBJ2-7; tentatively, D is TRBD2 (6 bases). In germline, CDR1 is SGHAT, CDR2 FQNNGV. The V gene lost 3 bases and the J gene lost 2 bases, with 11 bases spanning the gap. CDR3 size: 14 residues. The CDR3 nucleotides are TGTGCCAGCAGCTTGGCGGGGAGTACCTACGAGCAGTACTTC. Translated, it gives CASSLAGSTYEQYF.

The chain links TRBV19 to TRBJ2-7; TRBD1 matches at 9 bases. CDR3 length: 13 amino acids. The trim removed 5 bases at V and 12 bases at J, leaving 11 bases unmatched. Germline V gene lookup returns CDR1 LNHDA and CDR2 SQIVND (reference sequence). The CDR3 here is CASSANLGTGLYF. CDR3 nucleotides: TGTGCCAGTAGTGCAAACCTCGGGACAGGGCTGTACTTC.

The CDR3 loop reads CASSGGVAGDTDTQYF. CDR3 DNA sequence: TGTGCCAGCAGCGGAGGGGTAGCGGGGGACACAGATACGCAGTATTTT. V gene TRBV4-2 combines with J gene TRBJ2-3, with 9 bases lining up with TRBD2. Germline V lookup: CDR1 LGHNA, CDR2 YNFKEQ. The CDR3 covers 16 residues. J was trimmed by 2 bases and V by 5 bases; bases with no gene match: 8.

The chain carries TRBV9 and TRBJ2-5; 8 bases agree with TRBD1. Germline trimming cut 2 bases from V and 5 bases from J; bases unmatched to any gene: 5. Germline CDR1 reads SGDLS; CDR2 reads YYNGEE. The CDR3 length is 14 residues. CDR3 sequence reads: CASSVRTGMETQYF. In DNA form, the CDR3 reads TGTGCCAGCAGCGTGCGGACAGGGATGGAGACCCAGTACTTC.

V usage is TRBV3-1 (or the pseudogene TRBV3-2) and J usage is TRBJ2-7, with 7 bases that match TRBD1. CDR1 is LGHDT, CDR2 YNNKEL, per germline (reference sequence). The CDR3 runs 13 residues. Trimming took 5 bases from V and 3 from J; bases not matched to a gene: 4. The CDR3 DNA sequence: TGTGCCAGCAGCAGGGGGACAGACTACGAGCAGTACTTC. Translating gives CASSRGTDYEQYF.

The chain recombines TRBV13 with TRBJ2-5; 7 bases line up with TRBD1. Germline V lookup: CDR1 PRHDT, CDR2 FYEKMQ (reference sequence). This CDR3 region has 16 residues. J lost 2 bases, V lost 4 bases, and 10 bases had no gene match. In DNA, the CDR3 is TGTGCCAGCAGCTCGACAGGGAAATTGTATCAAGAGACCCAGTACTTC. Translating gives CASSSTGKLYQETQYF.

The J gene is TRBJ2-1, the V gene TRBV5-6, with a possible D match to TRBD1 (6 bases). CDR1 SGHDT and CDR2 YYEEEE come from the germline V gene. CDR3 length: 13 residues. Between the trimmed V and J ends, which lost 2 bases and 5 bases, there was a span of 8 bases. CDR3 bases: TGTGCCAGCAGCTTCGACAGGAACAATGAGCAGTTCTTC. It translates to CASSFDRNNEQFF.

The chain uses TRBV18 and TRBJ1-5, with D unclear. The CDR3 totals 13 residues. Germline V gene data show CDR1 as KGHSH and CDR2 as LQKENI. V was pared by 3 bases and J by 5 bases, with 8 bases between. CDR3 nucleotides: TGTGCCAGCTCACCGGAGGGAGATCAGCCCCAGCATTTT. Protein sequence: CASSPEGDQPQHF.

In its sample, this clone was seen a few times. J is TRBJ2-2 and V is TRBV6-5, with D unresolved. Trimming stripped 4 bases from V and 7 bases from J, with 10 bases between. This CDR3 comprises 13 residues. The germline gives CDR1 MNHEY, CDR2 SVGAGI. CDR3 sequence: CASSSQVGGELFF. The CDR3 DNA follows: TGTGCCAGCAGTTCCCAGGTCGGCGGGGAGCTGTTTTTT.

The chain links TRBV11-2 to TRBJ2-3; no clear D. The CDR3 spans 11 residues. Looked up from germline, CDR1 is SGHAT and CDR2 is FQNNGV. V lost 7 bases and J lost 4, with 6 bases in between. The CDR3 DNA is TGTGCCAGCAAGAGAGCAGATACGCAGTATTTT. Its translation is CASKRADTQYF.